One and the same sample provided the 7 T cell receptor beta chains below, sequenced in a study of tumor-infiltrating lymphocytes in primary liver carcinoma. Germline DNA was also extracted, and blood RNA derived from unsorted whole blood. Starting from approximately 470 ng of total RNA, TCR beta cDNA was produced with a primer in the constant region. Libraries covering TCR beta were generated through three nested multiplex PCR rounds (using a slightly modified ARM-PCR). TRBV1-TRBV30 forward primers paired with a C-beta reverse primer drove the first two PCR rounds, roughly 10 cycles each. In TCRdb, the multiplex PCR reads were re-called with MiXCR into one record per CDR3 protein. The sample yields 300,000 to 400,000 distinct CDR3 sequences, less than 70% seen once. Sample: peripheral blood. The receptors were gathered from a man aged 35-49 years with primary liver carcinoma and hepatitis B virus infection.

This clonotype was detected a few times. The V and J genes are TRBV10-3 and TRBJ1-1; 9 nucleotides match TRBD1. Germline values: CDR1 ENHRY, CDR2 SYGVKD. V was clipped by 5 bases and J by 5 bases; unmatched bases: 12. The CDR3 is made up of 16 amino acids. CDR3 in DNA: TGTGCCATCAGTCACTTATTGGGACAGGGAGAAACTGAAGCTTTCTTT. This sequence encodes CAISHLLGQGETEAFF.

With regard to this clonotype: The junction shows a germline mismatch at one end, possibly a read error. The V gene is TRBV29-1, the J gene TRBJ2-4; TRBD2 aligns across 7 bases. CDR1 is SQVTM, CDR2 ANQGSEA, per germline. CDR3 length: 17 amino acids. The CDR3 spells CSVATSRSPRGKNIQYF. In DNA form, the CDR3 reads TGTAGCGTTGCGACTAGCAGGAGTCCGAGGGGCAAAAACATTCAGTACTTC.

This chain uses TRBV7-6 with TRBJ1-5; no firm D call. CDR3 length: 15 residues. From germline, CDR1 is SGHVS and CDR2 FNYEAQ. V dropped 5 bases and J dropped 6 bases, with 17 bases sitting between them. The CDR3 region is CASSRAAGGGQPQHF. The CDR3 DNA is TGTGCCAGCAGCCGAGCGGCAGGTGGCGGTCAGCCCCAGCATTTT.

This clonotype appeared many times. The rearrangement uses TRBV4-1 and TRBJ2-7, with 14 nucleotides matching TRBD2. The CDR3 loop spans 17 amino acids. The germline CDR1 and CDR2 sequences are MGHRA and YSYEKL. V gave up 1 base and J gave up 2 bases; unmatched junction bases: 4. The CDR3 loop reads CASSQGLAGGGAYEQYF. The CDR3 bases are TGCGCCAGCAGCCAAGGACTAGCGGGAGGGGGAGCCTACGAGCAGTACTTC.

A word on this clonotype: Being one base from a much bigger clone, this may be a read error. This chain joins TRBV6-6 and TRBJ2-7; 10 bases match TRBD2. V was pared by 6 bases and J by 5 bases, with 25 bases of the junction left unmatched. Germline lookup yields CDR1 MNHNY and CDR2 SVGAGI (reference sequence). This CDR3 has 20 residues. The chain's CDR3 is CASRLTAPRLAGALRNEQYF. The CDR3 DNA reads TGTGCCAGCAGACTGACTGCTCCGAGGCTAGCGGGAGCCCTTCGCAACGAGCAGTACTTC.

This clonotype appeared many times. V and J are TRBV6-1 and TRBJ1-5, with D tentatively TRBD1 (6 bases). The V and J ends lost 7 bases and 2 bases respectively, with 15 bases between them. The CDR3 is made up of 15 amino acids. Germline lookup yields CDR1 MNHNS and CDR2 SASEGT. The CDR3 DNA follows: TGTGCCAGCAACTGGGGCGCAGGGGGCAATCAGCCCCAGCATTTT. Its protein product is CASNWGAGGNQPQHF.

This clonotype was detected ten times or more. J is TRBJ1-2 and V is TRBV6-6, with a tentative D call TRBD1 (6 bases). Trimming pared 6 bases from V and 2 bases from J, leaving 13 bases between. The germline V gene encodes CDR1 MNHNY and CDR2 SVGAGI (reference sequence). The CDR3 totals 14 residues. CDR3 loop: CASSPGHSNYGYTF. CDR3 in DNA: TGTGCCAGCAGCCCGGGACACTCCAACTATGGCTACACCTTC.